This TCR beta chain was obtained from a study of breast tumors, draining lymph nodes, adjacent tissues. The lymph nodes were axillary draining lymph nodes from breast cancer patients. There are 15 residues in the CDR3. Germline V gene lookup returns CDR1 SGHTA and CDR2 FQGNSA. The germline V and J ends were trimmed by 3 bases and 7 bases, with 13 bases remaining between them. Many counts were recorded for this clonotype. Its target is not known. One entry per CDR3 protein, called by TCRdb with MiXCR from the multiplex PCR reads. This sample has 150,000 to 250,000 distinct CDR3 sequences, with about 32% found just once. General observations from the study: Tumor and nontumor repertoires were significantly more similar in luminal-like than in basal-like breast cancer. That most tumor T cells come from lymph nodes remained unproven.

The sample comprised axillary lymph node tissue. The chain employs TRBV7-2 and TRBJ1-6; D might be TRBD1 (6 bases). This TCR was sampled from a female donor with breast cancer. Some clones in this sample may be carry-over from other donors' samples. This CDR3 reads CASSFGRGRNSPLHF. CDR3 coding DNA: TGTGCCAGCAGCTTCGGCAGGGGTAGGAATTCACCCCTCCACTTT.